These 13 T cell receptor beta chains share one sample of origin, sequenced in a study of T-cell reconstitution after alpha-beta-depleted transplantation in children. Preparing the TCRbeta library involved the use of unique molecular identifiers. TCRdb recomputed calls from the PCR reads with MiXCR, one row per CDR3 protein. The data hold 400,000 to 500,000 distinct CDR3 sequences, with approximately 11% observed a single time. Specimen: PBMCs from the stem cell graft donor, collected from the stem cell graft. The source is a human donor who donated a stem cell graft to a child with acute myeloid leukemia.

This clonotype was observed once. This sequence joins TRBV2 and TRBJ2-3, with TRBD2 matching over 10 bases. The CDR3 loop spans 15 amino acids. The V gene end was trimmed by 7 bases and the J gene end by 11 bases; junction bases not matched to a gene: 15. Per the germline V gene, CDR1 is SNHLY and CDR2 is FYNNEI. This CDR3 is CASTRDAEREGVQYF. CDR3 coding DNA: TGTGCCAGCACTAGGGACGCAGAGCGGGAGGGTGTGCAGTATTTT. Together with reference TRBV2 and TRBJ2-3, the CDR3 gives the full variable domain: EPEVTQTPSHQVTQMGQEVILRCVPISNHLYFYWYRQILGQKVEFLVSFYNNEISEKSEIFDDQFSVERPDGSNFTLKIRSTKLEDSAMYFCASTRDAEREGVQYFGPGTRLTVL.

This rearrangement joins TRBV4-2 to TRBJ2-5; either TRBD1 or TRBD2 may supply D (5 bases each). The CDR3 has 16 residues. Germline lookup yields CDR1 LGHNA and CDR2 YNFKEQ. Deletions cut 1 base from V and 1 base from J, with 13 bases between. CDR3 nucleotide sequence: TGTGCCAGCAGCCAAGTTCCCGGGGCGATCCAAGAGACCCAGTACTTC. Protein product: CASSQVPGAIQETQYF.

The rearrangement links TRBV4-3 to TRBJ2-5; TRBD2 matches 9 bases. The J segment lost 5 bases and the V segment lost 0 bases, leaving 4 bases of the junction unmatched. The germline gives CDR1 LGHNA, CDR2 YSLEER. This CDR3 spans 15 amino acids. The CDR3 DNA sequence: TGCGCCAGCAGCCAAGAAGGGCTAGCGGGGGAGACCCAGTACTTC. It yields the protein CASSQEGLAGETQYF.

The CDR3 loop reads CSARDTGQSYEQYF. CDR3 DNA: TGCAGTGCTAGAGATACGGGACAGTCCTACGAGCAGTACTTC. This chain uses TRBV20-1 with TRBJ2-7; TRBD1 matches at 7 bases. The CDR3 sequence is 14 residues long. In germline, CDR1 is DFQATT, CDR2 SNEGSKA (reference sequence). V shed 0 bases and J 1 base; nucleotides not matched to a gene: 3.

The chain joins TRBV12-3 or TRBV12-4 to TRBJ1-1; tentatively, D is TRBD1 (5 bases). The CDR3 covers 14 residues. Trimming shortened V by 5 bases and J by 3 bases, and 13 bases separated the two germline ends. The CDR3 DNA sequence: TGTGCCAGCAGTGGGGAGCCAGGGTACACTGAAGCTTTCTTT. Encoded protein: CASSGEPGYTEAFF.

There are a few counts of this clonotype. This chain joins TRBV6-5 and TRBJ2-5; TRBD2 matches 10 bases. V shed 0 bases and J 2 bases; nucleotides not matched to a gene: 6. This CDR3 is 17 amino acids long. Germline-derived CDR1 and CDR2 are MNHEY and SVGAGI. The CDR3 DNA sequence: TGTGCCAGCAGTTACTCCCTAGGGACTAGCGCTCAAGAGACCCAGTACTTC. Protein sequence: CASSYSLGTSAQETQYF.

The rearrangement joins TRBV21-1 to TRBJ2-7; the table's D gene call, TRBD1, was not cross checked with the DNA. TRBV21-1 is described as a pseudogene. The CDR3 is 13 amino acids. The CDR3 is CASSTTGTYEQYV. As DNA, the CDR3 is TGTGCCAGCAGCACGACGGGAACCTACGAGCAGTACGTC.

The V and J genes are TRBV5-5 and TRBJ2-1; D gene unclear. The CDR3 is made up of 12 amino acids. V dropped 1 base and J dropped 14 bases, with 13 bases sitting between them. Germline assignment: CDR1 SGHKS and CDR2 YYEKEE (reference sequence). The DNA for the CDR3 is TGTGCCAGCAGCTTGAGTTGGCAGCAGGAGTTCTTC. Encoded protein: CASSLSWQQEFF.

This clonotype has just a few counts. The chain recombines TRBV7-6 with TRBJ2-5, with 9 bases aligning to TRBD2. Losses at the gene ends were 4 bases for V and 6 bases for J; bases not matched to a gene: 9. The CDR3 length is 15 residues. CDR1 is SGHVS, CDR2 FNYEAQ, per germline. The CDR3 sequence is CASSSGLAPRKTQYF. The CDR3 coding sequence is TGTGCCAGCAGCTCGGGACTAGCCCCCCGAAAGACCCAGTACTTC.

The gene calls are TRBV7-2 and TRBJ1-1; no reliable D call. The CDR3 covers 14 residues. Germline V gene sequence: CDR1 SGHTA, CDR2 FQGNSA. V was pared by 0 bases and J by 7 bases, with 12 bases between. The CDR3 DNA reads TGTGCCAGCAGCTTAGCCAGACCTCAGAGTGAAGCTTTCTTT. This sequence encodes CASSLARPQSEAFF.

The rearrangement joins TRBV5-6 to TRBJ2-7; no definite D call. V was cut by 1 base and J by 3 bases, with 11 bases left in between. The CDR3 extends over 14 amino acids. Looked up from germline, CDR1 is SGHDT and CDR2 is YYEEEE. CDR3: CASSLPLNNYEQYF. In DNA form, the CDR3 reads TGTGCCAGCAGCTTGCCGCTAAACAACTACGAGCAGTACTTC.

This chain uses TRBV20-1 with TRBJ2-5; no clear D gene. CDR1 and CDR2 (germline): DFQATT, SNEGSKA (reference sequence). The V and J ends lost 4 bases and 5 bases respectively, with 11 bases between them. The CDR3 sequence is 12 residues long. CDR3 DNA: TGCAGTGCTATCGAGGTCGGGGAGACCCAGTACTTC. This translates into CSAIEVGETQYF.

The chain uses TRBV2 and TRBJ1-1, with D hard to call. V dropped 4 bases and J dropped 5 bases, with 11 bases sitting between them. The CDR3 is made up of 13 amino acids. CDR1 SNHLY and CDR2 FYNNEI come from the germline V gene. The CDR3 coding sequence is TGTGCCAGCAGTGTAAAGGGTTCGACTGAAGCTTTCTTT. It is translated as CASSVKGSTEAFF.